The 30 T cell receptor beta chains given below trace back to one sample, sequenced in a study of T-cell memory formation after mild COVID-19. TCRdb itself ran the 5' RACE reads through MiXCR, one entry per CDR3 protein. The sample holds just over 400,000 distinct CDR3 sequences, about a quarter seen once. The specimen was PBMCs or a T cell subset sorted from them (not recorded which). The receptors were gathered from an adult woman who had mild COVID-19 (a few samples of this study predate the infection). Cell type and time point are not known.

The V and J genes are TRBV9 and TRBJ2-7, with 10 bases fitting TRBD2. The ends lost 0 bases at V and 5 bases at J; junction bases unmatched: 2. CDR1 and CDR2 (germline): SGDLS, YYNGEE. CDR3 length: 14 amino acids. The CDR3 DNA follows: TGTGCCAGCAGCGTAGGGCTAGCGGGAGACGAGCAGTACTTC. It translates to CASSVGLAGDEQYF. The whole variable domain, filled in from reference TRBV9 and TRBJ2-7, reads DSGVTQTPKHLITATGQRVTLRCSPRSGDLSVYWYQQSLDQGLQFLIQYYNGEERAKGNILERFSAQQFPDLHSELNLSSLELGDSALYFCASSVGLAGDEQYFGPGTRLTVT.

The J gene is TRBJ1-6, the V gene TRBV12-3 or TRBV12-4; D not certain. The CDR3 runs 13 residues. The V end was cut by 7 bases, the J end by 0 bases, with 4 bases between. CDR3 DNA: TGTGCCAGCACGAGCTCCTATAATTCACCCCTCCACTTT. It encodes CASTSSYNSPLHF.

This chain links TRBV7-9 with TRBJ2-1; tentatively, D is TRBD1 (6 bases). The germline V and J ends were trimmed by 1 base and 10 bases, with 14 bases remaining between them. The CDR3 runs 14 residues. CDR1 is SEHNR, CDR2 FQNEAQ, per germline (reference sequence). This chain's CDR3 is CASSLGWDGQEQFF. DNA of the CDR3: TGTGCCAGCAGCTTAGGGTGGGACGGACAGGAGCAGTTCTTC.

This clonotype was recorded a few times. Written as DNA, the CDR3 is TGTGCCACCAGTGACGGACAGTACGAGCAGTACTTC. Protein product: CATSDGQYEQYF. The chain carries TRBV24-1 and TRBJ2-7; D is possibly TRBD1 (6 bases). V was trimmed by 4 bases and J by 4 bases, leaving 7 bases between them. The CDR3 runs to 12 residues. CDR1 is KGHDR, CDR2 SFDVKD, per germline.

This clonotype was observed a handful of times. The chain couples TRBV7-8 to TRBJ2-6, with 7 nucleotides matching TRBD1. In germline, CDR1 is SGHVS, CDR2 FQNEAQ. This CDR3 is built from 21 residues. After removal of 1 base from V and 0 bases from J, the junction contained 15 bases not matched to a gene. Here the CDR3 reads CASSLGTSGQLFLSGANVLTF. Written as DNA, the CDR3 is TGTGCCAGCAGCTTAGGTACGTCGGGACAGCTCTTCCTCTCTGGGGCCAACGTCCTGACTTTC.

The chain links TRBV27 to TRBJ2-5; no clear D. This CDR3 is 14 amino acids long. CDR1 and CDR2 from the germline V gene are MNHEY and SMNVEV (reference sequence). V lost 4 bases to trimming and J lost 0 bases, with 9 bases between them. The CDR3 sequence: CASSSVQDQETQYF. As DNA, the CDR3 is TGTGCCAGCAGTTCCGTGCAGGACCAAGAGACCCAGTACTTC.

The chain recombines TRBV2 with TRBJ2-5; 16 bases fit TRBD2. V trimming: 4 bases; J trimming: 7 bases; junction bases outside the gene matches: 9. This CDR3 has 17 residues. Germline CDR1 SNHLY, CDR2 FYNNEI. CDR3 bases: TGTGCCAGCAGTGCCGGGACTAGCGGGGGGGCCGAAGGGACCCAGTACTTC. Amino acids: CASSAGTSGGAEGTQYF.

V and J are TRBV12-3 or TRBV12-4 and TRBJ1-1; no reliable D call. The length of the CDR3 is 13 residues. V lost 5 bases to trimming and J lost 3 bases, with 10 bases between them. In nucleotides, the CDR3 is TGTGCCAGCAGTCCCGACGGGTACACTGAAGCTTTCTTT. The encoded protein is CASSPDGYTEAFF.

Only a few counts were recorded for this clonotype. V gene TRBV5-1 combines with J gene TRBJ1-1; D is perhaps TRBD1 (6 bases). In germline, CDR1 is SGHRS, CDR2 YFSETQ. V shed 4 bases and J shed 6 bases, with 13 bases lying between them. The CDR3 extends over 13 amino acids. The CDR3 sequence is CASSRGGFAEAFF. CDR3 sequence (DNA): TGCGCCAGCAGCAGAGGGGGATTCGCTGAAGCTTTCTTT. Complete variable domain (other parts from reference TRBV5-1 and TRBJ1-1): KAGVTQTPRYLIKTRGQQVTLSCSPISGHRSVSWYQQTPGQGLQFLFEYFSETQRNKGNFPGRFSGRQFSNSRSEMNVSTLELGDSALYLCASSRGGFAEAFFGQGTRLTVV.

The chain links TRBV7-9 to TRBJ2-3; D may be TRBD1 (6 bases). The CDR3 totals 15 residues. Looked up from germline, CDR1 is SEHNR and CDR2 is FQNEAQ (reference sequence). V was pared by 4 bases and J by 2 bases, with 13 bases between. CDR3 sequence (DNA): TGTGCCAGCAGCTCCCAAGGACAGACCACAGATACGCAGTATTTT. Translating gives CASSSQGQTTDTQYF.

This clonotype came up a few times. The CDR3 DNA follows: TGTGCCAGCAGCTCCAGTGCAGGGGTTGACACCGGGGAGCTGTTTTTT. Translated: CASSSSAGVDTGELFF. The chain has TRBV7-6 and TRBJ2-2; TRBD1 might be the D (6 bases). CDR1 and CDR2 from the germline V gene are SGHVS and FNYEAQ. The V end was cut by 4 bases, the J end by 3 bases, with 15 bases between. This CDR3 region has 16 residues.

The rearrangement links TRBV3-1 to TRBJ2-5, with 7 bases identical to TRBD1. Trimming removed 3 bases from V and 5 bases from J; junction bases left unmatched: 3. This CDR3 contains 13 residues. Germline V gene lookup returns CDR1 LGHDT and CDR2 YNNKEL (reference sequence). In DNA form, the CDR3 reads TGTGCCAGCAGCCACGGACAGGTGGAGACCCAGTACTTC. Its protein is CASSHGQVETQYF.

This clonotype has more than one count but fewer than ten. The rearrangement uses TRBV21-1 and TRBJ2-3; no check of the table's D call, TRBD2, against the DNA was made. TRBV21-1 is given as a pseudogene. The CDR3 runs to 20 residues. The CDR3 sequence: CASSSRTSGSKERVTDTQYF. The CDR3 nucleotides are TGTGCCAGCAGTTCCAGGACTAGCGGGAGTAAAGAGAGGGTCACAGATACGCAGTATTTT.

The genes are TRBV27 and TRBJ2-1; D is possibly TRBD2 (5 bases). The ends were cut back, 0 bases at V and 5 bases at J, with 23 bases in the middle. The CDR3 has 19 residues. Germline V CDR1 and CDR2: MNHEY, SMNVEV (reference sequence). The CDR3: CASSLSRAVYSPAHNEQFF. In DNA, the CDR3 is TGTGCCAGCAGTTTATCGAGGGCGGTCTATTCCCCTGCTCACAATGAGCAGTTCTTC.

This clonotype was seen many times. The gene calls are TRBV4-2 and TRBJ2-3; D is unclear. The CDR3 contains 12 residues. Trimming removed 1 base at V and 3 bases at J, with 2 bases between. Germline V lookup: CDR1 LGHNA, CDR2 YNFKEQ. The CDR3 sequence is CASSQVTDTQYF. Here the CDR3 DNA reads TGTGCCAGCAGCCAAGTGACAGATACGCAGTATTTT.

This clonotype turned up a few times. At one boundary the junction diverges from the germline segment, which might be a read error. The chain links TRBV7-7 to TRBJ2-5; unclear D gene. CDR1 and CDR2 from the germline V gene are SSHAT and FNYEAQ (reference sequence). This CDR3 comprises 14 residues. Written as DNA, the CDR3 is TGTGCTAGCAGCCCCGGTCCAGGCCAAGAGACCCAGTACTTC. Its translation is CASSPGPGQETQYF. Using reference TRBV7-7 and TRBJ2-5 for the parts outside the CDR3, the full variable domain is GAGVSQSPRYKVTKRGQDVTLRCDPISSHATLYWYQQALGQGPEFLTYFNYEAQPDKSGLPSDRFSAERPEGSISTLTIQRTEQRDSAMYRCASSPGPGQETQYFGPGTRLLVL.

This clonotype was counted between two and nine times. The chain joins TRBV20-1 to TRBJ2-1, with D maybe TRBD1 (6 bases). V was trimmed by 2 bases and J by 0 bases, leaving 14 bases between them. CDR1 and CDR2 from the germline V gene are DFQATT and SNEGSKA (reference sequence). This CDR3 spans 16 amino acids. CDR3 residues: CSARRTAVGSYNEQFF. CDR3 sequence (DNA): TGCAGTGCTAGACGGACAGCGGTAGGCTCCTACAATGAGCAGTTCTTC.

This chain uses TRBV7-6 with TRBJ1-1; D possibly corresponds to TRBD1 (5 bases). The germline V gene encodes CDR1 SGHVS and CDR2 FNYEAQ. V was trimmed by 5 bases and J by 3 bases, leaving 13 bases between them. The CDR3 spans 14 residues. The CDR3 region is CASSLQGMDTEAFF. DNA of the CDR3: TGTGCCAGCAGCCTGCAGGGTATGGACACTGAAGCTTTCTTT.

The chain uses TRBV9 and TRBJ2-1; the match to TRBD1 covers 7 bases. The germline CDR1 and CDR2 sequences are SGDLS and YYNGEE. This CDR3 comprises 15 residues. Trimming at V came to 6 bases and at J to 0 bases, leaving 6 bases not matched to a gene. CDR3 sequence reads: CASTVDRSSYNEQFF. DNA for the CDR3: TGTGCCAGCACGGTGGACAGGAGCTCCTACAATGAGCAGTTCTTC. The full variable domain, in which reference TRBV9 and TRBJ2-1 provide the parts outside the CDR3, is DSGVTQTPKHLITATGQRVTLRCSPRSGDLSVYWYQQSLDQGLQFLIQYYNGEERAKGNILERFSAQQFPDLHSELNLSSLELGDSALYFCASTVDRSSYNEQFFGPGTRLTVL.

Only a few counts were recorded for this clonotype. The rearrangement uses TRBV24-1 and TRBJ2-3; D is uncertain. The germline CDR1 and CDR2 sequences are KGHDR and SFDVKD. V lost 1 base to trimming and J lost 0 bases, with 7 bases between them. CDR3 length: 15 residues. The CDR3 nucleotides are TGTGCCACCAGTGATTTTGCAGATAGCACAGATACGCAGTATTTT. Its protein is CATSDFADSTDTQYF.

This clonotype was seen a handful of times. This chain links TRBV6-5 with TRBJ2-1, with a possible D match to TRBD2 (5 bases). Looked up from germline, CDR1 is MNHEY and CDR2 is SVGAGI. This CDR3 comprises 14 residues. V was shortened by 5 bases and J by 7 bases, with 15 bases between the two germline ends. CDR3 amino acids: CASSPREPINEQFF. Written as DNA, the CDR3 is TGTGCCAGCAGTCCCCGGGAACCCATAAATGAGCAGTTCTTC.

This clonotype turned up a few times. This chain links TRBV15 with TRBJ2-4; no reliable D call. The V gene lost 0 bases and the J gene lost 0 bases, with 12 bases spanning the gap. This CDR3 spans 17 amino acids. Germline CDR1 LNHNV, CDR2 YYDKDF (reference sequence). In DNA, the CDR3 is TGTGCCACCAGCAGAGATTCGGATCTCCTAGCCAAAAACATTCAGTACTTC. Translating it yields CATSRDSDLLAKNIQYF.

This clonotype has a handful of counts. This chain uses TRBV20-1 with TRBJ1-1; D not certain. The CDR3 covers 14 residues. The germline CDR1 and CDR2 sequences are DFQATT and SNEGSKA (reference sequence). V was cut by 3 bases and J by 5 bases, with 16 bases left in between. CDR3 region: CSASSLYSMTEAFF. CDR3 DNA: TGCAGTGCTAGTTCGCTTTACAGCATGACTGAAGCTTTCTTT.

This clonotype appeared a few times. The J gene is TRBJ2-5, the V gene TRBV5-1; either TRBD1 or TRBD2 may fit D (5 bases each). The V gene's germline CDR1 is SGHRS and CDR2 YFSETQ. V dropped 5 bases and J dropped 5 bases, with 19 bases sitting between them. This CDR3 is built from 15 residues. In DNA, the CDR3 is TGCGCCAGCAGTCTGCAGGGAGCCGAAGGGGAGACCCAGTACTTC. Translating gives CASSLQGAEGETQYF.

The chain couples TRBV5-1 to TRBJ2-1, with D perhaps TRBD1 or TRBD2 (6 bases each). The germline V gene encodes CDR1 SGHRS and CDR2 YFSETQ. This CDR3 is 15 amino acids long. Trimming stripped 5 bases from V and 1 base from J, with 13 bases between. In DNA, the CDR3 is TGCGCCAGCAGGGAGGGGGTAGGGTCCTACAATGAGCAGTTCTTC. Its protein product is CASREGVGSYNEQFF.

This clonotype was observed a handful of times. The genes are TRBV9 and TRBJ2-3, with 9 positions matching TRBD2. Germline CDR1 is SGDLS and CDR2 is YYNGEE. J gave up 7 bases and V 4 bases, and 7 bases lay outside the gene matches. This CDR3 spans 14 amino acids. Here the CDR3 DNA reads TGTGCCAGCAGCCCTAGGACTAGCGCGAATACGCAGTATTTT. It translates to CASSPRTSANTQYF.

CDR3 loop: CSVARPGRDIQYF. CDR3 nucleotides: TGCAGCGTTGCTCGGCCGGGCAGGGACATTCAGTACTTC. The chain employs TRBV29-1 and TRBJ2-4; D is perhaps TRBD1 (5 bases). This CDR3 has 13 residues. V shed 4 bases and J shed 8 bases, with 15 bases lying between them. Germline assignment: CDR1 SQVTM and CDR2 ANQGSEA.

This sequence joins TRBV5-1 and TRBJ2-3; TRBD1 agrees at 7 bases. The V gene's germline CDR1 is SGHRS and CDR2 YFSETQ. With 4 bases clipped from V and 2 bases from J, the junction kept 7 bases outside the gene matches. This CDR3 spans 15 amino acids. CDR3 nucleotides: TGCGCCAGCAGCCCCTGGACAGGTTCCACAGATACGCAGTATTTT. Amino acid sequence: CASSPWTGSTDTQYF.

The chain is built from TRBV14 and TRBJ1-4, with D hard to call. V lost 0 bases and J lost 17, with 16 bases in between. The length of the CDR3 is 13 residues. From germline, CDR1 is SGHDN and CDR2 FVKESK. The CDR3 region is CASSQDRGRNIFF. The CDR3 DNA is TGTGCCAGCAGCCAAGACCGGGGAAGAAACATTTTTTTT. Full variable domain (missing parts from reference TRBV14 and TRBJ1-4): EAGVTQFPSHSVIEKGQTVTLRCDPISGHDNLYWYRRVMGKEIKFLLHFVKESKQDESGMPNNRFLAERTGGTYSTLKVQPAELEDSGVYFCASSQDRGRNIFFGSGTQLSVL.

This clonotype has more than one count but fewer than ten. V usage is TRBV7-3 and J usage is TRBJ2-3, with 8 bases that match TRBD2. CDR1 and CDR2 from the germline V gene are SGHTA and FQGTGA. The trim removed 5 bases at V and 5 bases at J, leaving 21 bases unmatched. There are 19 residues in the CDR3. The CDR3 region has the DNA TGTGCCAGCAGCGTGGGGGGGTCATTAGCGGGAACTACACTAGATACGCAGTATTTT. This codes for CASSVGGSLAGTTLDTQYF.